The clone carrying this T cell receptor (beta chain) was detected only a few times. Its antigen remains unknown. Mouse gene names and germline throughout. The read is 4 residues too short to cover the CDR3 end, so that end is filled in from the germline J gene. This entry comes from a study of CD8+ T cells in alopecia areata. As for the study in general: Approximately 6-11-week-old female C3H/HeJ mice were grafted with skin from spontaneously alopecic roughly 6-12-month-old C3H/HeJ graft donors. Study-wide results and limits: When scalp samples are sequenced, resident alphabeta T cells of normal skin are also captured. Between patients, shared TCR sequences were less clear than in mice. This was possibly due in part to HLA diversity in the patient population. Greater clonality was observed in lesional scalp samples, especially alopecia totalis/universalis, versus normal scalp.

Combined cutaneous lymph node cells underwent sorting by CD4, CD8alpha, NKG2D, NKG2ACE and additional markers. Following extraction, RNA underwent reverse transcription to cDNA, which served as the sequencing template. Generated by immunoSEQ multiplex PCR, the TCRdb table keeps only in-frame clones and is missing some. The sample was found to contain about 270,000 clones, and every one recurs. CDR3 length equals 12 residues. Germline V gene lookup returns CDR1 LGHNA and CDR2 YNLKQL (reference sequence). The gene calls are TRBV5 and TRBJ2-1, with D perhaps TRBD2 (5 bases). This clonotype was obtained from a C3H/HeJ mouse with alopecia areata. For the strain, the MHC haplotype given is H2-k. The sequencing sample was made of CD4+ T cells sorted from a lymph node. The part of the CDR3 DNA that was read is TGTGCCAGCAGCCAAAACTGGGCT. Protein: CASSQNWA. The CDR3 reads in full as CASSQNWAEQFF.